This T cell receptor beta chain was observed in a study of beta chain features in type 1 diabetes. Study-wide context: In age, gender and cell yields, patients were similar to healthy donors. Across every sample, 85 million to 120 million sorted cells were examined in total.

Study observations and caveats: Using cDNA template may skew counts toward highly expressing activated cells. A pattern of fewer insertions and more deletions at VDJ junctions was seen in type 1 diabetes patients. When Type 1 diabetes patients were examined, their TCRB CDR3s proved moderately but significantly shorter in all four CD4+ subsets.

Germline CDR1 is SGHRS and CDR2 is YFSETQ. J was trimmed by 6 bases and V by 0 bases; bases with no gene match: 4. This CDR3 has 14 amino acids. The whole isolated RNA underwent reverse transcription, so sequencing captured expressed TCRB transcripts. Profiled with immunoSEQ multiplex PCR; TCRdb holds only in-frame clones, not every one. The data contain 250,000 to 350,000 clones, 14% of them singletons. The sample holds a few counts of this clone. What it recognizes is unknown. This TCR was sampled from a man younger than 45 with type 1 diabetes. The V gene is TRBV5-1, the J gene TRBJ2-3; 7 bases fit TRBD1. The material sequenced was naive CD4+ T cells from blood. CDR3 DNA: TGCGCCAGCAGCTTGGAAGGGGGCGGGGATACGCAGTATTTT. Residues: CASSLEGGGDTQYF. The complete variable domain, with remaining parts taken from reference TRBV5-1 and TRBJ2-3, reads KAGVTQTPRYLIKTRGQQVTLSCSPISGHRSVSWYQQTPGQGLQFLFEYFSETQRNKGNFPGRFSGRQFSNSRSEMNVSTLELGDSALYLCASSLEGGGDTQYFGPGTRLTVL.